A selection of T cell receptor beta chains follows, all from one sample in a study of shared clonotypes between healthy human individuals. TCRdb's table, derived via immunoSEQ multiplex PCR, lists solely in-frame clones and lacks some. The sample has over a million clones; roughly 96% are singletons. Sequenced: naive CD4+ T cells sorted from blood. Every receptor here comes from a man aged 25-45 years in good health. Each CDR3 is given without its conserved first and last residue. Fields, in order: V gene, J gene, CDR3 protein.

V: TRBV7-8
J: TRBJ2-7
CDR3: ASSLAGTVSYEQY

V: TRBV5-5
J: TRBJ1-5
CDR3: ASNPGRGVGQPQH

V: TRBV10-1
J: TRBJ2-7
CDR3: ASSESALGKGEQY

V: TRBV5-1
J: TRBJ2-1
CDR3: ASSQRQGPYNEQF

V: TRBV7-8
J: TRBJ2-1
CDR3: ASSPKREQF

V: TRBV4-1
J: TRBJ2-5
CDR3: ASSHVPGGETQY

V: TRBV2
J: TRBJ2-7
CDR3: ASRMESYEQY

V: TRBV11-2
J: TRBJ2-5
CDR3: ASSLEAGVRQETQY

V: TRBV10-2
J: TRBJ2-5
CDR3: ASSDSRETQY

V: TRBV10-1
J: TRBJ2-1
CDR3: ASSPLAGPSYNEQF

V: TRBV14
J: TRBJ2-2
CDR3: ASSQEGRLAGGVGELF

V: TRBV7-7
J: TRBJ2-1
CDR3: ASSPGQEYNEQF

V: TRBV5-1
J: TRBJ2-4
CDR3: ASSLEGNIAKNIQY

V: TRBV9
J: TRBJ2-1
CDR3: ASSVGGREGSYNEQF

V: TRBV7-9
J: TRBJ2-5
CDR3: ASSLTAVETQY

V: TRBV28
J: TRBJ2-7
CDR3: ASSLYRGLYEQY

V: TRBV5-1
J: TRBJ2-7
CDR3: ASSYSGEQY

V: TRBV4-3
J: TRBJ2-2
CDR3: ASSQDESVTGELF

V: TRBV18
J: .
CDR3: ASSDRGPYEQY

V: TRBV29-1
J: TRBJ2-4
CDR3: SVEGASKNIQY

V: TRBV18
J: TRBJ1-2
CDR3: ASSPMGFDYGYT

V: TRBV30
J: TRBJ1-5
CDR3: AGGQGDSNQPQH

V: TRBV5-1
J: TRBJ2-3
CDR3: ASSLGRATSTDTQY

V: TRBV6-5
J: TRBJ2-7
CDR3: ASSQTGYSYEQY

V: TRBV10-3
J: TRBJ2-7
CDR3: ASTTGASYEQY

V: TRBV7-2
J: TRBJ1-3
CDR3: ASSLAPARGLSGNTIY

V: TRBV5-1
J: TRBJ1-4
CDR3: ASSLRLGRNPPEKLF

V: TRBV6-5
J: TRBJ2-5
CDR3: ASRSWTDIETQY

V: TRBV11-2
J: TRBJ2-3
CDR3: ASSFYTDTQY

V: TRBV15
J: TRBJ2-5
CDR3: ATSKGTSGTETQY

V: TRBV6-5
J: TRBJ1-2
CDR3: ASSYSGGRALYGYT

V: TRBV7-9
J: TRBJ2-7
CDR3: ASSPPFGEQY

V: TRBV7-2
J: TRBJ1-2
CDR3: ASSQTTYGYT

V: TRBV28
J: TRBJ2-1
CDR3: ASSLQVLEQF

V: TRBV28
J: TRBJ1-5
CDR3: ASTPGQGSQPQH

V: TRBV7-5
J: TRBJ2-1
CDR3: ARSPKRESYNEQF

V: TRBV11-3
J: TRBJ2-3
CDR3: ASSWGQGASDTQY

V: TRBV5-1
J: TRBJ2-2
CDR3: ASSFGLAGETGELF

V: TRBV7-2
J: TRBJ1-1
CDR3: ASSLVKGALAEAF

V: TRBV6-1
J: TRBJ2-3
CDR3: ATTYRGTDTQY

V: TRBV10-3
J: TRBJ2-7
CDR3: AISEDQDRVSYEQY

V: TRBV5-1
J: TRBJ2-2
CDR3: ASSLGQGGTGELF

V: TRBV5-1
J: TRBJ2-7
CDR3: ASSLLPGQVYEQY

V: TRBV27
J: TRBJ1-2
CDR3: ASSFSLKNPGYT

V: TRBV5-8
J: TRBJ1-1
CDR3: ASSLRRSGQSNTEAF

V: TRBV6-1
J: TRBJ2-7
CDR3: ASSFRLAGNYEQY

V: TRBV21-1
J: TRBJ1-2
CDR3: ASSKMEGDRENYGYT

V: TRBV30
J: TRBJ2-5
CDR3: AWSVLRTGRGQETQY

V: TRBV29-1
J: TRBJ2-1
CDR3: SAGTGAYNEQF

V: TRBV5-1
J: TRBJ1-2
CDR3: ASSLTWEANYGYT

V: TRBV7-9
J: TRBJ2-3
CDR3: ASSLVSGVTDTQY

V: TRBV5-1
J: TRBJ2-7
CDR3: ASSLEVNYEQY

V: TRBV28
J: TRBJ1-2
CDR3: ASSSPGTAGGYT